These T cell receptor beta chains were read from a single sample in a study of cytomegalovirus exposure and HLA in healthy donors. Profiling relied on immunoSEQ multiplex PCR, and the TCRdb table lists in-frame clones only, not all of them. The table has roughly 80,000 clones, 67% seen once; the top ten hold around 7%. Sequenced sample: PBMCs. The receptors here all came from a woman between 45 and 60 years old in good health and CMV-seropositive. The CDR3 runs from the conserved cysteine through the conserved F or W. D genes are given only for firm matches. The listing skips clone size in some rows; elsewhere it reads once, few, many or a size class.

cdr3_length j_call d_call v_call clone_size cdr3_nt cdr3_aa
14 TRBJ2-3 - TRBV7-9 - TGTGCCGGACGAGGGGGAGACAGCGCAGATACGCAGTATTTT CAGRGGDSADTQYF
16 TRBJ2-1 - TRBV25-1 - TGTGCCAGCAGTCGGTCCATAACTAGCTCCTACAATGAGCAGTTCTTC CASSRSITSSYNEQFF
14 TRBJ2-1 TRBD2 TRBV29-1 - TGCAGCGTTGGGCTAGCGGGGACGATCAATGAGCAGTTCTTC CSVGLAGTINEQFF
13 TRBJ1-2 - TRBV9 - TGTGCCAGCACCACAGGATCTAACTATGGCTACACCTTC CASTTGSNYGYTF
15 TRBJ1-6 TRBD1 TRBV19 - TGTGCCAGTAGTCTCGGGAAGGGGGCGAATTCACCCCTCCACTTT CASSLGKGANSPLHF
15 TRBJ1-6 - TRBV5-4 - TGTGCCAGCAGCTTGCGCGGGCCTGGGAATTCACCCCTCCACTTT CASSLRGPGNSPLHF
14 TRBJ1-1 - TRBV6-5 few TGTGCCAGCAGTTACTCGACTGGGAACACTGAAGCTTTCTTT CASSYSTGNTEAFF
15 TRBJ2-3 - TRBV7-9 few TGTGCCAGCAGCTCGTACCTAGGGAGAACAGATACGCAGTATTTT CASSSYLGRTDTQYF
12 TRBJ2-7 - TRBV7-9 - TGTGCCAGCAGTTTCCAGGGCTACGAGCAGTACTTC CASSFQGYEQYF
14 TRBJ2-5 TRBD2 TRBV15 few TGTGCCACCAGCAGACTAGCGGGGGAAGAGACCCAGTACTTC CATSRLAGEETQYF
15 TRBJ1-3 - TRBV18 - TGTGCCAGCTCACATGGGCGCAGCTCTGGAAACACCATATATTTT CASSHGRSSGNTIYF
15 TRBJ1-2 TRBD1 TRBV9 - TGTGCCAGCAGCGAAACGACAGGGATTTCCCCTGGCTACACCTTC CASSETTGISPGYTF
11 TRBJ2-5 TRBD2 TRBV14 - TGTGCCAGTTCGGGGGGGGAGACCCAGTACTTC CASSGGETQYF
17 TRBJ1-2 TRBD1 TRBV9 - TGTGCCAGCAGCGTAGGACAGGGACCTCGTCGACCCCATGGCTACACCTTC CASSVGQGPRRPHGYTF
13 TRBJ1-6 TRBD1 TRBV10-3 - TGTGCCGCCAGCGCGGGACAGCTCATTCCCCTCCACTTT CAASAGQLIPLHF
14 TRBJ1-2 TRBD1 TRBV7-6 - TGTGCCAGCAGCTCTCGACAGGGACGCTATGGCTACACCTTC CASSSRQGRYGYTF
15 TRBJ1-4 - TRBV14 few TGTGCCAGCAGCCAAGAGGTAGGAGACCTCGAAAAACTGTTTTTT CASSQEVGDLEKLFF
19 TRBJ1-6 - TRBV5-1 - TGCGCCAGCCTCACCGAAAGACAGAAAATGAGCTCCTATAATTCACCCCTCCACTTT CASLTERQKMSSYNSPLHF
15 TRBJ2-5 - TRBV5-1 - TGCGCCAGCAGCCCAGCAATGTACAGCCAAGAGACCCAGTACTTC CASSPAMYSQETQYF
15 TRBJ1-5 - TRBV19 - TGTGCCAGTAGTATAATCGGGGGGCGGCGTCAGCCCCAGCATTTT CASSIIGGRRQPQHF
15 TRBJ2-2 - TRBV28 - TGTGCCAGCAGTCCCCATCGGGTCGCTACCGGGGAGCTGTTTTTT CASSPHRVATGELFF
15 TRBJ1-1 - TRBV7-9 few TGTGCCAGCAGCCCCCCGGGGGGGGGAAACACTGAAGCTTTCTTT CASSPPGGGNTEAFF
14 TRBJ1-6 - TRBV14 - TGTGCCAGCAGCCAAGACGTCAGGAATTCACCCCTCCACTTT CASSQDVRNSPLHF
14 TRBJ2-1 - TRBV18 once TGTGCCAGCTCATACGCCGGGGGGCAAGGTGAGCAGTTCTTC CASSYAGGQGEQFF
15 TRBJ2-1 TRBD1 TRBV6-4 few TGTGCCAGCAGCTTGGGGACAGGGGGCGGGAATGAGCAGTTCTTC CASSLGTGGGNEQFF
19 TRBJ1-5 - TRBV19 - TGTGCCAGTAGTATAGATGGTTCAAGGGGCCACTATAGCAATCAGCCCCAGCATTTT CASSIDGSRGHYSNQPQHF
14 TRBJ2-7 TRBD1 TRBV6-6 few TGTGCCAGCAGGAACAGGGGAACCGCCTACGAGCAGTACTTC CASRNRGTAYEQYF
15 TRBJ1-2 - TRBV7-8 - TGTGCCAGCAGCTCACGTTTGGCGGGTGGTGGAGGCTACACCTTC CASSSRLAGGGGYTF
13 TRBJ2-1 - TRBV15 - TGTGCCACCAGGGCGGGGATCAACAATGAGCAGTTCTTC CATRAGINNEQFF
12 TRBJ1-4 - TRBV5-6 - TGTGCCAGCAGCTTGGGTCTCGAAAAACTGTTTTTT CASSLGLEKLFF
13 TRBJ2-3 - TRBV7-6 - TGTGCCAGCAGCCTCTCTAGCAATCAGCCCCAGTATTTT CASSLSSNQPQYF
12 TRBJ1-2 - TRBV7-9 - TGTTCCAGCAGCATCCTTGAGGACAGCTACACCTTC CSSSILEDSYTF
13 TRBJ1-1 - TRBV28 few TGTGCCAGCAGTTTATTGGGCTCCACTGAAGCTTTCTTT CASSLLGSTEAFF
13 TRBJ1-5 - TRBV10-2 - TGCGCCAGCAGTGCTACGGAGAATCAGCCCCAGCATTTT CASSATENQPQHF
14 TRBJ1-1 TRBD1 TRBV5-1 few TGCGCCAGCAGACTGGGACAGGGAGGTTCCAAAGCTTTCTTT CASRLGQGGSKAFF
14 TRBJ1-5 - TRBV19 - TGTGCCAGTATGGGCGGACTCAGAAATCAGCCCCAGCATTTT CASMGGLRNQPQHF
13 TRBJ2-2 TRBD1 TRBV6-1 - TGTGCCATTCGTAGACAGGGGGCCGGGGAGCTGTTTTTT CAIRRQGAGELFF
13 TRBJ2-1 - TRBV6-1 few TGTGCCAGCAGTTTCGACTACGACAATGAGCAGTTCTTC CASSFDYDNEQFF
16 TRBJ2-3 TRBD2 TRBV6-4 - TGTGCCAGCAGTGACTCGTGGCGGGGGGGTACAGATACGCAGTATTTT CASSDSWRGGTDTQYF